This TCR beta chain was found in a study of T-cell reconstitution after alpha-beta-depleted transplantation in children. The CDR3 is made up of 13 amino acids. V lost 2 bases to trimming and J lost 8 bases, with 12 bases between them. CDR1 and CDR2 (germline): LGHNA, YSLEER. This clonotype was recorded a few times. Its antigen remains unidentified. Unique molecular identifiers were incorporated when the TCRbeta library was constructed. TCRdb fed the PCR reads into MiXCR, producing one record per CDR3 protein. The sample records about 32,000 distinct CDR3 sequences, 5% to 7.5% being singletons. Study findings and constraints: Reported findings indicate that, about two months after transplant, alpha-beta T cells came from several hundred expanded clones, which were derived from non-depleted graft cells.

The sequences come from peripheral blood, collected 60 days after TCRalphabeta/CD19-depleted stem cell transplant. The clonotype comes from a child less than two years old who had a stem cell transplant for acute myeloid leukemia, so the T cells may come from the graft donor. This chain uses TRBV4-3 with TRBJ1-2, with D uncertain. The CDR3 protein is CASSQRERDGYTF. The CDR3 nucleotides are TGCGCCAGCAGCCAAAGAGAGAGAGACGGCTACACCTTC.